This T cell receptor (beta chain) emerged from a study of response to subunit inactivated influenza vaccine. The CDR3 has 14 amino acids. V was pared by 3 bases and J by 4 bases, with 6 bases of the junction left unmatched. From germline, CDR1 is SGHRS and CDR2 YFSETQ. Each CDR3 protein gets one entry after TCRdb re-called the RT-PCR reads with MiXCR. Among 540,000 or so distinct CDR3 sequences listed, 10% to 15% were seen once. The sample consisted of PBMCs from blood, taken around seven weeks after vaccination. V usage is TRBV5-1 and J usage is TRBJ2-7; 8 positions match TRBD2. This sequence originates from a man aged 50-60 years who received an inactivated influenza vaccine. This CDR3 reads CASSWGLGDYEQYF. The CDR3 DNA reads TGCGCCAGCAGCTGGGGACTAGGGGATTACGAGCAGTACTTC.